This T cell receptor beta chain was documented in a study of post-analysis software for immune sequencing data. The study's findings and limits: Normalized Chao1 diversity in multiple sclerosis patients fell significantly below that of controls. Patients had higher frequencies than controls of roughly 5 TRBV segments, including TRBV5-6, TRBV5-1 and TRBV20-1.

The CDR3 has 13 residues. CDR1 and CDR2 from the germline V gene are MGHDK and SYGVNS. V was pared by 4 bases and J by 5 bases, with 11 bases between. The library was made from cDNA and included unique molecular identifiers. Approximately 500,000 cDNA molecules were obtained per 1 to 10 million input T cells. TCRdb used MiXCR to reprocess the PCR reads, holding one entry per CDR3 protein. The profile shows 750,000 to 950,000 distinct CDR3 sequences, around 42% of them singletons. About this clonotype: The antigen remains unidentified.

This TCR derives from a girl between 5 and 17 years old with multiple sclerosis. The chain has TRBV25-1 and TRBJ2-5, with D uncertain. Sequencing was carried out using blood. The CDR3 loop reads CASSGASSETQYF. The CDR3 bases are TGTGCCAGCAGTGGTGCTAGTAGCGAGACCCAGTACTTC.